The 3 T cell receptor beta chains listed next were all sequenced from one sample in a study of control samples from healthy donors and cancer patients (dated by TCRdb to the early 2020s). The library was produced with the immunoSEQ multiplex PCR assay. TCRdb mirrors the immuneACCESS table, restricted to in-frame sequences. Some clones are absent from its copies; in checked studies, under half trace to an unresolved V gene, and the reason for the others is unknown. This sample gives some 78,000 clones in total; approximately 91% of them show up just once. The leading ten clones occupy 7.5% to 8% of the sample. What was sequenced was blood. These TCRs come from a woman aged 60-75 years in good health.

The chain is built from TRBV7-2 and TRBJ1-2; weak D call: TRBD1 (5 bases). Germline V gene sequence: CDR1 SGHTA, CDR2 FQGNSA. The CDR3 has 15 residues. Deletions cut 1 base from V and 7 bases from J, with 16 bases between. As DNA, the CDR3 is TGTGCCAGCAGCTTAGAGGGTAGGGGATGGACTGGCTACACCTTC. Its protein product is CASSLEGRGWTGYTF.

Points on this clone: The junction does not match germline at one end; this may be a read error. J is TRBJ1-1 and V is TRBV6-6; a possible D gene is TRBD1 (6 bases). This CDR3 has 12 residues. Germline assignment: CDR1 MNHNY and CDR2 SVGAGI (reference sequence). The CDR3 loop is CASSHRQAPSSF. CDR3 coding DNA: TGTGCCAGCAGTCACCGACAGGCCCCGTCATCTTTT.

CDR3 region: CASSPGSNYGYTF. CDR3 DNA sequence: TGCGCCAGCAGCCCGGGATCTAACTATGGCTACACCTTC. The V gene is TRBV4-1, the J gene TRBJ1-2; D ambiguous. Germline lookup yields CDR1 MGHRA and CDR2 YSYEKL. Trimming removed 4 bases from V and 0 bases from J, with 6 bases in between. The CDR3 runs to 13 residues.